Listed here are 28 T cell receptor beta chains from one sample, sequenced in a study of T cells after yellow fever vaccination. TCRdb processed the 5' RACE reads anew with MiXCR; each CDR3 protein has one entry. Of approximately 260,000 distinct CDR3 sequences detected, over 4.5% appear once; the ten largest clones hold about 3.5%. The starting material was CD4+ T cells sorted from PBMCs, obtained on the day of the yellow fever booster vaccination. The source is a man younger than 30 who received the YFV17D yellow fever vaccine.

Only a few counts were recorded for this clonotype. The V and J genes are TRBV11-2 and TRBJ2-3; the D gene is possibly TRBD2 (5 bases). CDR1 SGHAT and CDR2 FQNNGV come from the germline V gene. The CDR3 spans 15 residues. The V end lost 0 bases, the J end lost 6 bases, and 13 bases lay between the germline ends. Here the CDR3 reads CASSLDLQVADTQYF. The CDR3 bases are TGTGCCAGCAGCTTAGATCTTCAGGTAGCGGATACGCAGTATTTT.

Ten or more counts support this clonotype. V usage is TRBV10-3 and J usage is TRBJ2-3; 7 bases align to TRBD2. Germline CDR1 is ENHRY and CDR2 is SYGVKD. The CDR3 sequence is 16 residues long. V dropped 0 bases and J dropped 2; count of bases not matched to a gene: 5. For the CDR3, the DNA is TGTGCCATCAGTGAGTCGCCAGCGGGACTCACAGATACGCAGTATTTT. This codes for CAISESPAGLTDTQYF.

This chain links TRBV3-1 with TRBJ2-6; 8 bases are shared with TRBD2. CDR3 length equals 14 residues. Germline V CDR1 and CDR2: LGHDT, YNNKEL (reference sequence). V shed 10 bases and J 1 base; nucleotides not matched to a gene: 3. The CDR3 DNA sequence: TGTGCCACCGGGGGGGGTTCTGGGGCCAACGTCCTGACTTTC. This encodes CATGGGSGANVLTF. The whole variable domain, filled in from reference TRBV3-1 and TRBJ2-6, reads DTAVSQTPKYLVTQMGNDKSIKCEQNLGHDTMYWYKQDSKKFLKIMFSYNNKELIINETVPNRFSPKSPDKAHLNLHINSLELGDSAVYFCATGGGSGANVLTFGAGSRLTVL.

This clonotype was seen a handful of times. The CDR3 region is CASSFSGTGGSGNTIYF. For the CDR3, the DNA is TGTGCCAGCAGTTTCTCCGGGACAGGGGGCTCTGGAAACACCATATATTTT. The chain is built from TRBV12-3 or TRBV12-4 and TRBJ1-3; 11 positions agree with TRBD1. This CDR3 region has 17 residues. With 3 bases clipped from V and 0 bases from J, the junction kept 4 bases outside the gene matches.

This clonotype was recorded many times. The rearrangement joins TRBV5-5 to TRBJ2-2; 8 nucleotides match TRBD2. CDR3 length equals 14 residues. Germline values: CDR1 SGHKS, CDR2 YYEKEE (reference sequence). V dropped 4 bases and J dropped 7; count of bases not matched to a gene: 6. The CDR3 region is CASSAGTRIGELFF. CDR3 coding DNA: TGTGCCAGCAGCGCCGGGACTAGGATCGGGGAGCTGTTTTTT. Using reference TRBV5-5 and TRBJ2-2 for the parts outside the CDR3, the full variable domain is DAGVTQSPTHLIKTRGQQVTLRCSPISGHKSVSWYQQVLGQGPQFIFQYYEKEERGRGNFPDRFSARQFPNYSSELNVNALLLGDSALYLCASSAGTRIGELFFGEGSRLTVL.

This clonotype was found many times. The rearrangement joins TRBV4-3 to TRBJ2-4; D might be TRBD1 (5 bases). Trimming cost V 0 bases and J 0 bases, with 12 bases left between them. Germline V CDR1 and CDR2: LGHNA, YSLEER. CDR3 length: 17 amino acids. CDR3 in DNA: TGCGCCAGCAGCCAAGATGGCAGGGCGTTAGCCAAAAACATTCAGTACTTC. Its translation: CASSQDGRALAKNIQYF.

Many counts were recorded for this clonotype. Written as DNA, the CDR3 is TGTGCCAGCAGTAAGACGACAGGGGGCCGTACTGAAGCTTTCTTT. This codes for CASSKTTGGRTEAFF. V is TRBV6-6 and J is TRBJ1-1; 10 bases map to TRBD1. V lost 5 bases and J lost 5; bases outside the gene matches: 8. The V gene's germline CDR1 is MNHNY and CDR2 SVGAGI (reference sequence). The CDR3 is 15 amino acids.

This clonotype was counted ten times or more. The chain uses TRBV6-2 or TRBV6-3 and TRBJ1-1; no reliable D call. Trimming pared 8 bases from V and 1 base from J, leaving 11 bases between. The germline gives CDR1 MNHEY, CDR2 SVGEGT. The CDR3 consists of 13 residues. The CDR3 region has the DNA TGTGCCAGCGGGCTCGGAGGGAACACTGAAGCTTTCTTT. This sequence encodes CASGLGGNTEAFF.

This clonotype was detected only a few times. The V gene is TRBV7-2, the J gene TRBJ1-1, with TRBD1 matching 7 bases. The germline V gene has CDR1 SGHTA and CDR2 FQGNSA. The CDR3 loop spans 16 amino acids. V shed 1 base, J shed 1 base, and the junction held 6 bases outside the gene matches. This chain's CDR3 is CASSLGQGQPNTEAFF. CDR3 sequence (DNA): TGTGCCAGCAGCTTAGGCCAGGGACAGCCGAACACTGAAGCTTTCTTT.

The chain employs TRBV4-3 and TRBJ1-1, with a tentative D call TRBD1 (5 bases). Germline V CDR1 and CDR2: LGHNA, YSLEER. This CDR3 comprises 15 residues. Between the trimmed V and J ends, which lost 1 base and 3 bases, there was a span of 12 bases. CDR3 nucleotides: TGCGCCAGCAGCCAAGTAACGGGGGTTGACACTGAAGCTTTCTTT. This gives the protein CASSQVTGVDTEAFF.

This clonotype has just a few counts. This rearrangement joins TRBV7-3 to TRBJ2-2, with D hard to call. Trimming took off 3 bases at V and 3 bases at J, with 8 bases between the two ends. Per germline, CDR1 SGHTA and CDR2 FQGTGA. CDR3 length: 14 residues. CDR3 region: CASSFRPDTGELFF. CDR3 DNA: TGTGCCAGCAGCTTCAGGCCCGACACCGGGGAGCTGTTTTTT.

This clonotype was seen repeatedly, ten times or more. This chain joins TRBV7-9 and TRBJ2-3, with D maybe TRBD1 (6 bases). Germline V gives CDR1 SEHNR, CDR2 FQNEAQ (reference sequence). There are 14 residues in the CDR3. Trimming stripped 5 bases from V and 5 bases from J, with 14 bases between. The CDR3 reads CASSGNRAGDTQYF. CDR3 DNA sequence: TGTGCCAGCAGCGGAAACAGGGCAGGAGATACGCAGTATTTT.

As DNA, the CDR3 is TGCAGTGCTAGGGGGGATAGCGGGGGGGCCCCGAATGAGCAGTTCTTC. Protein product: CSARGDSGGAPNEQFF. The chain recombines TRBV20-1 with TRBJ2-1; 11 nucleotides match TRBD2. CDR3 length: 16 residues. Germline CDR1 DFQATT, CDR2 SNEGSKA (reference sequence). Losses at the gene ends were 3 bases for V and 7 bases for J; bases not matched to a gene: 11.

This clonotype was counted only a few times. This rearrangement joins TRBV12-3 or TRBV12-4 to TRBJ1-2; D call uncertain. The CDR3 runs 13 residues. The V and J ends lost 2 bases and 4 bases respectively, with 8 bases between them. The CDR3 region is CASSLSRLYGYTF. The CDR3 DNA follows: TGTGCCAGCAGTTTAAGCAGGCTCTATGGCTACACCTTC.

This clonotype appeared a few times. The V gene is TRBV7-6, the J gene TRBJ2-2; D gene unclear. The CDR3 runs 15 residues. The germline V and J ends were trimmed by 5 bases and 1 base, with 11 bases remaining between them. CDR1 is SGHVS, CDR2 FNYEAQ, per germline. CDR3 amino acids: CASSHRLGNTGELFF. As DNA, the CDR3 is TGTGCCAGCAGCCACAGATTGGGGAACACCGGGGAGCTGTTTTTT.

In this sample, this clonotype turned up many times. The CDR3 loop is CASSTTGRHSPLHF. As DNA, the CDR3 is TGTGCCAGCAGTACGACAGGCCGGCATTCACCCCTCCACTTT. The chain joins TRBV25-1 to TRBJ1-6; the D gene is possibly TRBD1 (6 bases). The germline CDR1 and CDR2 sequences are MGHDK and SYGVNS. The ends were cut back, 5 bases at V and 8 bases at J, with 13 bases in the middle. This CDR3 contains 14 residues.

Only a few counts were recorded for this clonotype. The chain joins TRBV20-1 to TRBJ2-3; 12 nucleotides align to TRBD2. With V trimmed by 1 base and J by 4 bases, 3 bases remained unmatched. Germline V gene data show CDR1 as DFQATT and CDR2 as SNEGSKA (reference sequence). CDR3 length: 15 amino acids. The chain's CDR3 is CSARGTSGVPDTQYF. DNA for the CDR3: TGCAGTGCTAGAGGGACTAGCGGGGTGCCAGATACGCAGTATTTT.

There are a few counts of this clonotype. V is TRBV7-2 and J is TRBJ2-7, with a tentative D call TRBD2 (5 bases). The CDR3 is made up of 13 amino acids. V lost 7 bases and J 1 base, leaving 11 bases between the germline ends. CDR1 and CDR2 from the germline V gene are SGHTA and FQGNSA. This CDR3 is CASTTGLSYEQYF. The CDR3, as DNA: TGTGCCAGCACCACGGGGTTGTCCTACGAGCAGTACTTC. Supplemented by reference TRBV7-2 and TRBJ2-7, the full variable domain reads GAGVSQSPSNKVTEKGKDVELRCDPISGHTALYWYRQSLGQGLEFLIYFQGNSAPDKSGLPSDRFSAERTGGSVSTLTIQRTQQEDSAVYLCASTTGLSYEQYFGPGTRLTVT.

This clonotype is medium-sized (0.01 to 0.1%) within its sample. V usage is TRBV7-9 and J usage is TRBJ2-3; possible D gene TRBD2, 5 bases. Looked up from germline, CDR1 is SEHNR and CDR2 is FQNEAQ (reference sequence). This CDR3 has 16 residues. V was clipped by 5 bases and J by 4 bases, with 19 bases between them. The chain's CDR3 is CASSARAVSKADTQYF. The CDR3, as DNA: TGTGCCAGCAGCGCTAGAGCGGTCTCTAAGGCAGATACGCAGTATTTT.

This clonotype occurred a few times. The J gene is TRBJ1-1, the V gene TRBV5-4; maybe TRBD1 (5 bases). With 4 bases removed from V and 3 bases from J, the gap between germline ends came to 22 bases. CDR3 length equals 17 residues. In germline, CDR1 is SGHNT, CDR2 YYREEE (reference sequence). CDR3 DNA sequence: TGTGCCAGCAGCAATGGACGGGCAGGGAATTTGGACACTGAAGCTTTCTTT. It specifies CASSNGRAGNLDTEAFF.

Here the CDR3 reads CATSRSDYNEQFF. The CDR3 DNA follows: TGTGCCACCAGCAGGTCAGACTACAATGAGCAGTTCTTC. The chain links TRBV24-1 to TRBJ2-1; D is ambiguous. Germline loops: CDR1 KGHDR, CDR2 SFDVKD. V lost 7 bases, J lost 3 bases, and 9 bases lay in between. This CDR3 region has 13 residues.

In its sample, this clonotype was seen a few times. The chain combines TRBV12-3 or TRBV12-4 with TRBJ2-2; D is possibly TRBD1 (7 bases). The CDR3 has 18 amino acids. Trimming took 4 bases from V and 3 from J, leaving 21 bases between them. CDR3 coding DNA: TGTGCCAGCAGTTCGGGACAGTCGCCGGGACTTTACACCGGGGAGCTGTTTTTT. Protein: CASSSGQSPGLYTGELFF.

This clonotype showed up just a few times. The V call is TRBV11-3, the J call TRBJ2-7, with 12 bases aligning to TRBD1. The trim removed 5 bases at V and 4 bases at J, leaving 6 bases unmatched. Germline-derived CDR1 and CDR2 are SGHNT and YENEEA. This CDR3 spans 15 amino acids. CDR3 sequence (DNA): TGTGCCAGCAGCCTAGGGACAGGGGGCGATTACGAGCAGTACTTC. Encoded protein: CASSLGTGGDYEQYF.

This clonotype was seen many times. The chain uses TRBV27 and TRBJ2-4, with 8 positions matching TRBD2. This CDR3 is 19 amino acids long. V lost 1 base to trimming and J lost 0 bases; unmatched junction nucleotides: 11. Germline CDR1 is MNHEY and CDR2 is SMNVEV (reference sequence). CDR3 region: CASSLFGRAGAGAKNIQYF. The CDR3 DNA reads TGTGCCAGCAGTTTATTCGGGCGAGCGGGGGCCGGAGCCAAAAACATTCAGTACTTC.

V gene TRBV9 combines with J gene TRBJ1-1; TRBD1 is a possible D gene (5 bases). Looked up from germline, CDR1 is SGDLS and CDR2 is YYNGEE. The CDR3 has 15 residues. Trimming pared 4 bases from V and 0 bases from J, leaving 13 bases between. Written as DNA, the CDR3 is TGTGCCAGCAGCAGGGACTACCATATGAACACTGAAGCTTTCTTT. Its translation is CASSRDYHMNTEAFF.

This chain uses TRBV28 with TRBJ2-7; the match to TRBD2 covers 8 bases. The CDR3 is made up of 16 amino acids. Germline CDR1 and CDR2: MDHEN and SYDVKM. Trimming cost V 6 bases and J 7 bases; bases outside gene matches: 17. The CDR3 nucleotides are TGTGCCAGCAGCCCAGGGACATCCCATGGCGGGGGGGAGCAGTACGTC. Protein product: CASSPGTSHGGGEQYV.

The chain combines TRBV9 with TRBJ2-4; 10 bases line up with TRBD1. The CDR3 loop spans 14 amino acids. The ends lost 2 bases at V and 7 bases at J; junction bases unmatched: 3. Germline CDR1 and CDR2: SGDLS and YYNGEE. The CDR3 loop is CASSVGQGGNIQYF. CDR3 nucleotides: TGTGCCAGCAGCGTCGGACAGGGGGGGAACATTCAGTACTTC. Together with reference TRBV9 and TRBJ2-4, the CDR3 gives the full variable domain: DSGVTQTPKHLITATGQRVTLRCSPRSGDLSVYWYQQSLDQGLQFLIQYYNGEERAKGNILERFSAQQFPDLHSELNLSSLELGDSALYFCASSVGQGGNIQYFGAGTRLSVL.

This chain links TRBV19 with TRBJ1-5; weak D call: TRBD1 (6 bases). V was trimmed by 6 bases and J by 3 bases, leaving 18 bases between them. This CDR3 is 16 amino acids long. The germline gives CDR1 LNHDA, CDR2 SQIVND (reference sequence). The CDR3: CASSPPRTAYNQPQHF. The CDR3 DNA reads TGTGCCAGTAGCCCACCAAGGACAGCCTACAATCAGCCCCAGCATTTT.